These T cell receptor beta chains were read from a single sample in a study of T cells in Graves' hyperthyroidism and ophthalmopathy. MiXCR, applied by TCRdb to the multiplex PCR reads, yields one record per CDR3 protein. The sample has approximately 560,000 distinct CDR3 sequences, approximately 14% seen once. Sequenced sample: blood. These receptors came from a woman in her thirties with Graves' hyperthyroidism. The CDR3 runs from the conserved cysteine through the conserved F or W. D genes are given only for firm matches. Only some rows state a clone size, as once, few, many or a class for expanded clones.

DNA: TGTGCCACCAGCAGAGATAGACGGGGGGACGAGCAGTACTTC; CDR3: CATSRDRRGDEQYF; size: few; V: TRBV15; J: TRBJ2-7; D: TRBD2
DNA: TGTGCCAGCAGCGTCCGGGACCATGGCTACACCTTC; CDR3: CASSVRDHGYTF; size: few; V: TRBV5-8; J: TRBJ1-2; D: .
DNA: TGTGCCTGGGGAAAGGGCCTGCTAGGAAACACCATATATTTT; CDR3: CAWGKGLLGNTIYF; size: few; V: TRBV30; J: TRBJ1-3; D: .
DNA: TGTGCCAGCAGCCATGATTGGGCGTCCTCCTACGAGCAGTACTTC; CDR3: CASSHDWASSYEQYF; size: many; V: TRBV3-1; J: TRBJ2-7; D: .
DNA: TGTGCCAGCAGCCCTCCTCCGGGACAGGACTCCGGGGAGACCCAGTACTTC; CDR3: CASSPPPGQDSGETQYF; size: many; V: TRBV7-9; J: TRBJ2-5; D: TRBD1
DNA: TGTGCCAGCAGCTTATTAGGGAGGAACACTGAAGCTTTCTTT; CDR3: CASSLLGRNTEAFF; size: many; V: TRBV11-2; J: TRBJ1-1; D: .
DNA: TGTGCCAGCAGCCACGGGCGGAAGAACGCCGGGGAGCTGTTTTTT; CDR3: CASSHGRKNAGELFF; size: .; V: TRBV3-1; J: TRBJ2-2; D: .
DNA: TGTGCCAGCACCATTCTAGAGGGGAGAGGAACGGGCACTGAAGCTTTCTTT; CDR3: CASTILEGRGTGTEAFF; size: many; V: TRBV13; J: TRBJ1-1; D: .
DNA: TGTGCCAGCTTTCGTGTGAGGACAGGGAACACTGAAGCTTTCTTT; CDR3: CASFRVRTGNTEAFF; size: few; V: TRBV18; J: TRBJ1-1; D: TRBD1
DNA: TGTGCCAGCAGCCTCTGGGTTTGGTCTGGGGAAGCGGGAGGAACCTACAATGAGCAGTTCTTC; CDR3: CASSLWVWSGEAGGTYNEQFF; size: few; V: TRBV5-8; J: TRBJ2-1; D: TRBD2
DNA: TGTGCCAGTAGTCGGAATACTAACTATGGCTACACCTTC; CDR3: CASSRNTNYGYTF; size: .; V: TRBV19; J: TRBJ1-2; D: .
DNA: TGTGCCAGCAGATCTCAGGGGGCTCGTGGCACTGAAGCTTTCTTT; CDR3: CASRSQGARGTEAFF; size: .; V: TRBV27; J: TRBJ1-1; D: TRBD1
DNA: TGTGCCAGCAGCCCTTTTGGGGGAGACGGGGAGACCCAGTACTTC; CDR3: CASSPFGGDGETQYF; size: few; V: TRBV7-6; J: TRBJ2-5; D: .
DNA: TGTGCCAGCAGCGTATACAGGGAATCCTACGAGCAGTACTTC; CDR3: CASSVYRESYEQYF; size: .; V: TRBV14; J: TRBJ2-7; D: .
DNA: TGTGCCAGCAGCTTAGCACCGATGGCAGGGGTAGGGGTGAACACTGAAGCTTCCTTT; CDR3: CASSLAPMAGVGVNTEASF; size: .; V: TRBV7-8; J: TRBJ1-1; D: .
DNA: TGCGCCAGCAGCCAAGCTGCGCAGTCCTACGAGCAGTACTTC; CDR3: CASSQAAQSYEQYF; size: .; V: TRBV4-1; J: TRBJ2-7; D: .
DNA: TGTGCCAGCAGTTACGGGGAGGGTGTACGAGCTTTCTTT; CDR3: CASSYGEGVRAFF; size: few; V: TRBV6-5; J: TRBJ1-1; D: .
DNA: TGTGCCAGCAGTTACAATCAAGGTCCAGGGGGCTATGGCTACACCTTC; CDR3: CASSYNQGPGGYGYTF; size: few; V: TRBV6-5; J: TRBJ1-2; D: TRBD1
DNA: TGTGCCAGTAGTATTGCAGGGGGCTCTCTTGGCTACACCTTC; CDR3: CASSIAGGSLGYTF; size: .; V: TRBV19; J: TRBJ1-2; D: TRBD1
DNA: TGTGCCAGCAGCCGGATACAGGATACCGGGGAGCTGTTTTTT; CDR3: CASSRIQDTGELFF; size: .; V: TRBV28; J: TRBJ2-2; D: .
DNA: TGCGCCAGCAGCCAGGGGACTTTTAGCACCGGGGAGCTGTTTTTT; CDR3: CASSQGTFSTGELFF; size: few; V: TRBV4-1; J: TRBJ2-2; D: .
DNA: TGCAGTGCTCCCGGGGGGCAAGCAACTAATGAAAAACTGTTTTTT; CDR3: CSAPGGQATNEKLFF; size: .; V: TRBV20-1; J: TRBJ1-4; D: .
DNA: TGCGCCAGCAGCCGAGCAGATAAAAGGCGGATGAACACTGAAGCTTTCTTT; CDR3: CASSRADKRRMNTEAFF; size: few; V: TRBV4-1; J: TRBJ1-1; D: .
DNA: TGTGCCAGTAGTATCGGGCCCTCAGGATTCACTGAAGCTTTCTTT; CDR3: CASSIGPSGFTEAFF; size: .; V: TRBV19; J: TRBJ1-1; D: .
DNA: TGTGCCAGCAGACAACTAGCGGGAATGGCCGGGGAGCTGTTTTTT; CDR3: CASRQLAGMAGELFF; size: many; V: TRBV2; J: TRBJ2-2; D: TRBD2
DNA: TGCAGCATCGGACATGATACGGTTGCCCAGTACTTC; CDR3: CSIGHDTVAQYF; size: .; V: TRBV29-1; J: TRBJ2-5; D: .
DNA: TGCAGCGTTGAAGGACTAGCGGGAGAAGTCTACGAGCAGTACTTC; CDR3: CSVEGLAGEVYEQYF; size: few; V: TRBV29-1; J: TRBJ2-7; D: TRBD2
DNA: TGTGCCAGCTCAGTCACAGGCAGGGCCCAACTCTCCTACGAGCAGTACTTC; CDR3: CASSVTGRAQLSYEQYF; size: many; V: TRBV18; J: TRBJ2-7; D: .
DNA: TGTGCCAGCAGCTTTTGGCAGGGGCACATTCAGTACTTC; CDR3: CASSFWQGHIQYF; size: many; V: TRBV5-5; J: TRBJ2-4; D: .
DNA: TGTGCCAGCAGTCGAGACAGGTTTAGGGTCCCAATTTTT; CDR3: CASSRDRFRVPIF; size: once; V: TRBV7-2; J: TRBJ2-2; D: .
DNA: TGTGCCAGCAGCCCGGGGGGGCCAGGGATTGCTGAAAAACTGTTTTTT; CDR3: CASSPGGPGIAEKLFF; size: few; V: TRBV7-9; J: TRBJ1-4; D: .
DNA: TGTGCCAGCAGTACAGTCGGACAGGGCTACAATGAGCAGTTCTTC; CDR3: CASSTVGQGYNEQFF; size: few; V: TRBV9; J: TRBJ2-1; D: TRBD1
DNA: TGTGCCAGCACTAAGGACACTCAGAGCACTGAAGCTTTCTTT; CDR3: CASTKDTQSTEAFF; size: many; V: TRBV2; J: TRBJ1-1; D: .
DNA: TGTGCCAGCTCACCATACCCCTCTACCTACGAGCAGTACTTC; CDR3: CASSPYPSTYEQYF; size: many; V: TRBV18; J: TRBJ2-7; D: .
DNA: TGTGCCAGCAGCCCACCGGGACAGACCTACAATGAGCAGTTCTTC; CDR3: CASSPPGQTYNEQFF; size: many; V: TRBV11-2; J: TRBJ2-1; D: TRBD1
DNA: TGTGCCAGCAACCCCCTAGCGGGAGGACTAAACACCGGGGAGCTGTTTTTT; CDR3: CASNPLAGGLNTGELFF; size: few; V: TRBV11-2; J: TRBJ2-2; D: TRBD2
DNA: TGCGCCAGCAGCCAATTCAGGTTCGGGAATGAGCAGTTCTTC; CDR3: CASSQFRFGNEQFF; size: .; V: TRBV4-1; J: TRBJ2-1; D: .
DNA: TGTGCCAGCAGCACCCAGGAGGAGGGGATCTATGGCTACACCTTC; CDR3: CASSTQEEGIYGYTF; size: many; V: TRBV11-2; J: TRBJ1-2; D: .
DNA: TGCAGCGCATCCCAGGCAGCCACGGAGACCCAGTACTTC; CDR3: CSASQAATETQYF; size: .; V: TRBV29-1; J: TRBJ2-5; D: .
DNA: TGTGCCAGCAGCCAAGGCCAGTACTCTGGAAACACCATATATTTT; CDR3: CASSQGQYSGNTIYF; size: many; V: TRBV3-1; J: TRBJ1-3; D: .
DNA: TGTGCCATCCAGGCGGGGATGGGCCACGAGCAGTACTTC; CDR3: CAIQAGMGHEQYF; size: many; V: TRBV10-3; J: TRBJ2-7; D: .
DNA: TGCAGTGCTAGAGATACCACGCGGGAGACCCAGTACTTC; CDR3: CSARDTTRETQYF; size: .; V: TRBV20-1; J: TRBJ2-5; D: .
DNA: TGTGCCATCAGTCCCAGGGGGCAGGGGACCTACGAGCAGTACTTC; CDR3: CAISPRGQGTYEQYF; size: .; V: TRBV10-3; J: TRBJ2-7; D: TRBD1
DNA: TGTGCCAGCAGCCAAAGGGGTGGGACTAGCGTTCCAGATACGCAGTATTTT; CDR3: CASSQRGGTSVPDTQYF; size: many; V: TRBV7-9; J: TRBJ2-3; D: TRBD2